Below are 26 T cell receptor beta chains sequenced from a single sample in a study of blood T cell repertoires in COVID-19 (dated by TCRdb to 2020 to 2022). Library preparation was by the immunoSEQ multiplex PCR assay. Held by TCRdb, this immuneACCESS table contains in-frame sequences only and omits some clones. Under half of the omission traces to an unresolved V gene where checked; the cause of the rest is unknown. The sample contains about 49,000 clones, 81% of them found a single time. The ten largest clones capture approximately 20% of the sample. The sample taken for sequencing was peripheral blood. These receptors came from a woman over 75 with COVID-19, enrolled during active disease.

V is TRBV19 and J is TRBJ2-4; 10 bases map to TRBD1. J lost 9 bases, V lost 2 bases, and 10 bases had no gene match. The CDR3 length is 16 residues. Germline assignment: CDR1 LNHDA and CDR2 SQIVND (reference sequence). The CDR3 loop is CASSIPPGTGVAIQYF. For the CDR3, the DNA is TGTGCCAGTAGTATACCCCCTGGGACAGGGGTGGCCATTCAGTACTTC.

The chain recombines TRBV7-8 with TRBJ2-1; D is undetermined. Trimming cost V 5 bases and J 0 bases, with 11 bases left between them. This CDR3 is 15 amino acids long. Germline CDR1 SGHVS, CDR2 FQNEAQ. This CDR3 reads CASSASTGSYNEQFF. Here the CDR3 DNA reads TGTGCCAGCAGCGCTTCTACTGGCTCCTACAATGAGCAGTTCTTC.

This chain links TRBV11-3 with TRBJ2-2; 7 bases are shared with TRBD1. The germline V gene encodes CDR1 SGHNT and CDR2 YENEEA. Trimming took 4 bases from V and 5 from J; bases not matched to a gene: 13. The CDR3 contains 17 residues. The CDR3 protein is CASSSTKGAFKTGELFF. In DNA form, the CDR3 reads TGTGCCAGCAGCTCGACCAAGGGGGCGTTTAAGACCGGGGAGCTGTTTTTT.

By share, this clone counts as medium-sized. The V gene is TRBV5-5, the J gene TRBJ1-5; 7 positions match TRBD1. The CDR3 runs to 15 residues. From germline, CDR1 is SGHKS and CDR2 YYEKEE (reference sequence). Trimming at V came to 0 bases and at J to 4 bases, leaving 4 bases not matched to a gene. The CDR3, as DNA: TGTGCCAGCAGCTTGGCAGGGACAGAGAATCAGCCCCAGCATTTT. It codes for CASSLAGTENQPQHF.

The CDR3 nucleotides read TGTGCCAGTAGTATAGATACGGGGTACAGCTATAGCAATCAGCCCCAGCATTTT. It is translated as CASSIDTGYSYSNQPQHF. This chain uses TRBV19 with TRBJ1-5; no clear D. V gave up 0 bases and J gave up 0 bases, with 15 bases separating them. The CDR3 covers 18 residues. Germline CDR1 LNHDA, CDR2 SQIVND (reference sequence).

The chain uses TRBV9 and TRBJ1-6, with a possible D match to TRBD1 (6 bases). This CDR3 region has 16 residues. CDR1 is SGDLS, CDR2 YYNGEE, per germline. V lost 0 bases and J 6 bases, leaving 13 bases between the germline ends. The CDR3 loop reads CASSVEPGAGNSPLHF. CDR3 sequence (DNA): TGTGCCAGCAGCGTAGAACCAGGGGCTGGTAATTCACCCCTCCACTTT.

The V call is TRBV7-2, the J call TRBJ1-2; no clear D. V was trimmed by 1 base and J by 2 bases, leaving 8 bases between them. Germline V gene data show CDR1 as SGHTA and CDR2 as FQGNSA. The CDR3 length is 14 residues. CDR3 nucleotides: TGTGCCAGCAGCTTAGGCGTACAGAACTATGGCTACACCTTC. Amino acids: CASSLGVQNYGYTF.

The chain recombines TRBV28 with TRBJ1-1; D might be TRBD1 (6 bases). Per the germline V gene, CDR1 is MDHEN and CDR2 is SYDVKM. The CDR3 extends over 14 amino acids. V was pared by 2 bases and J by 10 bases, with 17 bases between. CDR3 region: CASSLLMGQGGAFF. In nucleotides, the CDR3 is TGTGCCAGCAGTTTACTGATGGGACAAGGAGGAGCTTTCTTT.

This chain uses TRBV5-1 with TRBJ1-2, with D unresolved. Germline loops: CDR1 SGHRS, CDR2 YFSETQ. V was clipped by 7 bases and J by 5 bases, with 30 bases between them. The CDR3 has 18 amino acids. CDR3 protein: CASPQEGVNLPLSYGYTF. The CDR3 coding sequence is TGCGCCAGCCCACAAGAGGGCGTCAACCTCCCACTCTCATATGGCTACACCTTC.

The CDR3 loop is CASSSLAEALFF. CDR3 bases: TGTGCCAGCAGTTCACTAGCGGAAGCCCTGTTCTTC. The chain couples TRBV27 to TRBJ2-1; 8 bases map to TRBD2. The germline gives CDR1 MNHEY, CDR2 SMNVEV (reference sequence). J was trimmed by 15 bases and V by 4 bases; bases with no gene match: 8. The CDR3 has 12 residues.

The CDR3 reads CASSKQQPNTEAFF. The DNA of the CDR3 is TGTGCCAGCAGCAAACAACAACCGAACACTGAAGCTTTCTTT. The chain is built from TRBV21-1 and TRBJ1-1; TRBD1, the table's D call, lacks a check against the DNA. TRBV21-1 is recorded as a pseudogene. The CDR3 spans 14 residues.

This chain uses TRBV3-1 (or the pseudogene TRBV3-2) with TRBJ1-1; TRBD1 matches 7 bases. CDR1 is LGHDT, CDR2 YNNKEL, per germline (reference sequence). J gave up 1 base and V 5 bases, and 4 bases lay outside the gene matches. The CDR3 length is 14 residues. This chain's CDR3 is CASSFGTANTEAFF. CDR3 bases: TGTGCCAGCAGCTTCGGGACAGCGAACACTGAAGCTTTCTTT.

This clone was observed once. This chain links TRBV6-5 with TRBJ2-7; tentative D call: TRBD2 (7 bases). The CDR3 sequence is 13 residues long. Per germline, CDR1 MNHEY and CDR2 SVGAGI. Trimming removed 0 bases from V and 6 bases from J, with 9 bases in between. This CDR3 reads CASSYSRGGEQYF. CDR3 nucleotide sequence: TGTGCCAGCAGTTACTCGAGGGGGGGCGAGCAGTACTTC.

This rearrangement joins TRBV14 to TRBJ1-1, with D perhaps matching TRBD1 (6 bases). CDR1 SGHDN and CDR2 FVKESK come from the germline V gene. The CDR3 has 13 residues. V lost 3 bases to trimming and J lost 3 bases, with 8 bases between them. CDR3 in amino acids: CASSHQGYTEAFF. CDR3 sequence (DNA): TGTGCCAGCAGCCACCAGGGGTACACTGAAGCTTTCTTT. The variable domain in full, with the rest retrieved from reference TRBV14 and TRBJ1-1, is EAGVTQFPSHSVIEKGQTVTLRCDPISGHDNLYWYRRVMGKEIKFLLHFVKESKQDESGMPNNRFLAERTGGTYSTLKVQPAELEDSGVYFCASSHQGYTEAFFGQGTRLTVV.

The V and J genes are TRBV12-3 or TRBV12-4 and TRBJ2-1; D gene unclear. The V end was cut by 5 bases, the J end by 8 bases, with 7 bases between. CDR3 size: 11 residues. The CDR3: CASSPLDEQFF. The DNA of the CDR3 is TGTGCCAGCAGTCCCCTTGATGAGCAGTTCTTC.

V is TRBV27 and J is TRBJ1-5, with 7 bases fitting TRBD1. Looked up from germline, CDR1 is MNHEY and CDR2 is SMNVEV (reference sequence). The V gene end was trimmed by 5 bases and the J gene end by 2 bases; junction bases not matched to a gene: 6. This CDR3 spans 15 amino acids. The CDR3 sequence is CASSPDRAGNQPQHF. DNA for the CDR3: TGTGCCAGCAGTCCCGACAGGGCGGGCAATCAGCCCCAGCATTTT.

This chain joins TRBV5-1 and TRBJ2-1; 8 bases agree with TRBD1. The CDR3 loop spans 16 amino acids. CDR1 and CDR2 (germline): SGHRS, YFSETQ. J lost 2 bases, V lost 4 bases, and 8 bases had no gene match. The CDR3 sequence: CASSLTLTGAYNEQFF. The CDR3 DNA reads TGCGCCAGCAGCCTAACACTGACAGGGGCCTACAATGAGCAGTTCTTC.

V usage is TRBV24-1 and J usage is TRBJ1-1; 8 bases are a match to TRBD1. The V gene's germline CDR1 is KGHDR and CDR2 SFDVKD. The V gene end was trimmed by 4 bases and the J gene end by 4 bases; junction bases not matched to a gene: 13. CDR3 length: 17 residues. CDR3 DNA: TGTGCCACCAGTGAGCCGGACAGGGCCATGACGACCACTGAAGCTTTCTTT. Residues: CATSEPDRAMTTTEAFF.

V usage is TRBV9 and J usage is TRBJ2-7; D is unclear. The V and J ends lost 0 bases and 0 bases respectively, with 4 bases between them. Germline-derived CDR1 and CDR2 are SGDLS and YYNGEE. The CDR3 has 13 amino acids. CDR3 loop: CASSVASSYEQYF. The CDR3 coding sequence is TGTGCCAGCAGCGTAGCCAGCTCCTACGAGCAGTACTTC.

This chain links TRBV5-1 with TRBJ2-4; 12 bases agree with TRBD1. The CDR3 has 13 amino acids. The J segment lost 12 bases and the V segment lost 5 bases, leaving 6 bases of the junction unmatched. In germline, CDR1 is SGHRS, CDR2 YFSETQ. CDR3 DNA sequence: TGCGCCAGCAGTCTGGGACAGGGGGCGGATCAGTACTTC. Protein: CASSLGQGADQYF. Full variable domain (remainder filled in from reference TRBV5-1 and TRBJ2-4): KAGVTQTPRYLIKTRGQQVTLSCSPISGHRSVSWYQQTPGQGLQFLFEYFSETQRNKGNFPGRFSGRQFSNSRSEMNVSTLELGDSALYLCASSLGQGADQYFGAGTRLSVL.

J is TRBJ2-7 and V is TRBV7-9; weak D call: TRBD1 (6 bases). Trimming left V 5 bases short and J 1 base short, with 12 bases between. Germline loops: CDR1 SEHNR, CDR2 FQNEAQ (reference sequence). The CDR3 length is 14 residues. Here the CDR3 reads CASSKQGISYEQYF. CDR3 DNA: TGTGCCAGCAGCAAACAGGGCATATCCTACGAGCAGTACTTC.

CDR3 loop: CASSHKRNEQFF. CDR3 in DNA: TGTGCCAGCTCACATAAGCGGAATGAGCAGTTCTTC. V gene TRBV18 combines with J gene TRBJ2-1, with TRBD2 as a possible D gene (5 bases). CDR3 length: 12 amino acids. Per the germline V gene, CDR1 is KGHSH and CDR2 is LQKENI. The V and J ends lost 4 bases and 7 bases respectively, with 8 bases between them.

V gene TRBV30 combines with J gene TRBJ1-1, with D tentatively TRBD1 (5 bases). Trimming took 4 bases from V and 3 from J, leaving 12 bases between them. This CDR3 comprises 13 residues. In germline, CDR1 is GTSNPN, CDR2 SVGIG (reference sequence). The DNA of the CDR3 is TGTGCCTGGACCCGTGGGGCAGACACTGAAGCTTTCTTT. Protein: CAWTRGADTEAFF.

The V and J genes are TRBV18 and TRBJ2-7; maybe TRBD1 (6 bases). The CDR3 totals 16 residues. The germline CDR1 and CDR2 sequences are KGHSH and LQKENI. V lost 3 bases to trimming and J lost 0 bases, with 15 bases between them. CDR3 in amino acids: CASSPRDTTSSYEQYF. The CDR3, as DNA: TGTGCCAGCTCACCCAGGGACACCACCAGCTCCTACGAGCAGTACTTC.

V gene TRBV5-1 combines with J gene TRBJ2-7; 9 positions agree with TRBD1. CDR1 is SGHRS and CDR2 is YFSETQ in the germline V gene. The CDR3 has 15 residues. Unmatched junction bases numbered 6, after V lost 0 bases and J lost 5 bases. CDR3 loop: CASSLVRTGVNEQYF. The CDR3, as DNA: TGCGCCAGCAGCTTGGTAAGGACAGGGGTGAACGAGCAGTACTTC.

This clone was found once. The chain uses TRBV6-5 and TRBJ1-1; 8 nucleotides align to TRBD1. The V segment lost 6 bases and the J segment 2 bases; nucleotides outside the gene matches: 5. This CDR3 is built from 14 residues. Germline values: CDR1 MNHEY, CDR2 SVGAGI. The CDR3 sequence: CASRQQGGNTEAFF. CDR3 bases: TGTGCCAGCAGGCAACAGGGGGGAAACACTGAAGCTTTCTTT.